The entry below gives a single T cell receptor beta chain sequence along with its context. Here immunoSEQ multiplex PCR was the method, and the copy in TCRdb shows in-frame clones only, minus some. Here the sample spans about a million clones, roughly 77% being singletons. This sample was taken from a study of shared clonotypes between healthy human individuals. The TCR was taken from a man younger than 30 in good health. Some clones in this sample may be carry-over from other donors' samples. The sequenced sample consisted of memory CD4+ T cells from PBMCs. Documented subset: CD45RA-negative fraction.

CDR3 DNA sequence: TGTGCCAGCAGCTTAGCCGCGTCCCGACAGGGGGCTTATGGCTACACCTTC. Its translation: CASSLAASRQGAYGYTF. The chain uses TRBV7-9 and TRBJ1-2; the match to TRBD1 covers 10 bases. Germline V lookup: CDR1 SEHNR, CDR2 FQNEAQ (reference sequence). The CDR3 consists of 17 residues. With V trimmed by 0 bases and J by 5 bases, 9 bases remained unmatched.